The clone carrying this TCR beta chain has more than one count but fewer than ten. This sample was included in a study of T cell clones after liver transplantation. Only in-frame clones appear in the TCRdb table, and some are missing; sequencing was by immunoSEQ multiplex PCR. Of more than 45,000 clones listed, around three quarters are singletons. CDR3 length equals 16 residues. V was cut by 1 base and J by 2 bases, with 15 bases left in between. Germline CDR1 and CDR2: SGHDT and YYEEEE. This material consisted of CD4+ T cells from blood, taken at the roughly 15-month timepoint. The origin of this receptor is a human patient who received a liver transplant. Among the T cells, some may be from the graft donor. The chain carries TRBV5-6 and TRBJ1-2; D is uncertain. CDR3 loop: CASSLISWSPNYGYTF. The CDR3 region has the DNA TGTGCCAGCAGCTTGATAAGTTGGAGTCCCAACTATGGCTACACCTTC.